This T cell receptor beta chain emerged from a study of blood T cell repertoires in COVID-19. Clones were read by immunoSEQ multiplex PCR, and TCRdb kept only the in-frame ones, dropping some. Among about 230,000 clones listed, 70% to 90% were seen once. Germline lookup yields CDR1 LNHDA and CDR2 SQIVND (reference sequence). This CDR3 spans 13 amino acids. Trimming removed 7 bases from V and 0 bases from J, with 8 bases in between. The chain couples TRBV19 to TRBJ2-3; a possible D gene is TRBD1 (6 bases). This receptor was obtained from a woman in her seventies with active or convalescent COVID-19. The sample comprised peripheral blood. CDR3: CASKGGSTDTQYF. In DNA form, the CDR3 reads TGTGCCAGTAAAGGGGGTAGCACAGATACGCAGTATTTT. Based on the CDR3 plus reference TRBV19 and TRBJ2-3, the full variable domain is DGGITQSPKYLFRKEGQNVTLSCEQNLNHDAMYWYRQDPGQGLRLIYYSQIVNDFQKGDIAEGYSVSREKKESFPLTVTSAQKNPTAFYLCASKGGSTDTQYFGPGTRLTVL.